A selection of T cell receptor beta chains follows, all from one sample in a study of identical twins. TCRdb re-called the 5' RACE reads with MiXCR, one entry per CDR3 protein. This table has 690,000 or so distinct CDR3 sequences, around 6% appearing once. Input material: naive T cells sorted from blood. The receptors derive from a man aged 18 to 30 in good health. Each CDR3 is given with its conserved first and last residue.

v_call	j_call	cdr3_aa
TRBV5-6	TRBJ2-3	CASSLAAEGTDTQYF
TRBV12-3/TRBV12-4	TRBJ1-2	CASSFVAYGYTF
TRBV4-1	TRBJ2-1	CASSPLGGRALFENEQFF
TRBV19	TRBJ2-5	CASSISLRLAGVETQYF
TRBV20-1	TRBJ2-3	CSAGPRDRAPDTQYF
TRBV5-1	TRBJ2-3	CASSLEGPGGDTQYF
TRBV11-2	TRBJ2-3	CASSYVIGSEQVSDTQYF
TRBV6-6	TRBJ2-3	CASSPGTGRYF
TRBV27	TRBJ1-6	CASSLADRVSPLHF
TRBV27	TRBJ2-1	CASSLMRTSGSPFQQFF
TRBV19	TRBJ2-2	CASSISPTDWAKNTGELFF
TRBV5-4	TRBJ2-5	CASSTGTSGLQETQYF
TRBV24-1	TRBJ2-3	CATGTGGTDTQYF
TRBV4-2	TRBJ1-6	CASSQNLWVYSYNSPLHF